A selection of T cell receptor beta chains follows, all from one sample in a study of shared clonotypes between healthy human individuals. Generated by immunoSEQ multiplex PCR, the TCRdb table keeps only in-frame clones and is missing some. The repertoire holds some 380,000 clones, with 90% to 98% as singletons. Sequenced input: memory CD8+ T cells sorted from blood. The receptors originated from a man aged 25 to 40 in good health. The CDR3 runs from the conserved cysteine through the conserved F or W. D genes are given only for firm matches. Size is stated for part of the rows, as once, few or many counts, or as a class when the clone is expanded.

v_call,clone_size,d_call,j_call,cdr3_nt,cdr3_aa
TRBV7-3,.,.,TRBJ2-3,TGTGCCAGCAGCTCACCAGGTGCAGATACGCAGTATTTT,CASSSPGADTQYF
TRBV14,.,TRBD2,TRBJ2-1,TGTGCCAGCAGGCTAAGCGGGGGGGATAGCATCTATGAGCAGTTCTTC,CASRLSGGDSIYEQFF
TRBV28,.,TRBD2,TRBJ2-3,TGTGCCAGCAGTTTACCTAGCGGGAGGCGCACAGATACGCAGTATTTT,CASSLPSGRRTDTQYF
TRBV9,.,TRBD2,TRBJ2-3,TGTGCCAGCTCCGGGACTAGCGGCACAGATACGCAGTATTTT,CASSGTSGTDTQYF
TRBV13,.,TRBD1,TRBJ1-2,TGTGCCAGCAGCTCAGGGACAGCTCGTGATGGCTACACCTTC,CASSSGTARDGYTF
TRBV6-5,.,.,TRBJ1-2,TGTGCCAGCAGTACCCATCCCCGGGGGCAAGGAGGCTACACCTTC,CASSTHPRGQGGYTF
TRBV7-8,.,TRBD1,TRBJ1-6,TGTGCCAGCGGGATAGGGGGCTGGAATAATAATTCACCCCTCCACTTT,CASGIGGWNNNSPLHF
TRBV15,.,.,TRBJ1-5,TGTGCCACCAGCAGAGCCTGGGGCGGTAATCAGCCCCAGCATTTT,CATSRAWGGNQPQHF
TRBV18,.,.,TRBJ2-1,TGTGCCAGCTCTCCCCCGAGCTCTTACAATGAGCAGTTCTTC,CASSPPSSYNEQFF
TRBV19,.,.,TRBJ1-1,TGTGCCAGTAGTATAGATACGAACACTGAAGCTTTCTTT,CASSIDTNTEAFF
TRBV11-2,.,TRBD2,TRBJ2-1,TGTGCCACCCTAGCGGTCTCCTACAATGAGCAGTTCTTC,CATLAVSYNEQFF
TRBV15,.,TRBD1,TRBJ2-7,TGTGCCACCAGCAGAGATAGGGGGCGTCGTAATTACGAGCAGTACTTC,CATSRDRGRRNYEQYF
TRBV7-2,.,TRBD1,TRBJ1-2,TGTGCCAGCAGCGGACGGGCAGGGGGAGACTATGGCTACACCTTC,CASSGRAGGDYGYTF
TRBV30,.,TRBD1,TRBJ2-5,TGTGCCTGGAGTGCTCGGGGACAGGGGGCATCGAAGACCCAGTACTTC,CAWSARGQGASKTQYF
TRBV28,.,TRBD1,TRBJ1-2,TGTGCCAGCAGTTCCTCGGACAGGGTTATGGGGGGCTACACCTTC,CASSSSDRVMGGYTF
TRBV5-1,.,.,TRBJ2-3,TGCGCCAGCAGCTTGGGTCTGGGGACAGATACGCAGTATTTT,CASSLGLGTDTQYF
TRBV7-7,.,.,TRBJ2-7,TGTGCTAGCGGCCGGGGGTCGAAGTACGAGCAGTACTTC,CASGRGSKYEQYF
TRBV28,.,.,TRBJ2-1,TGTGCCAGCAGTTTCCCCTCGGCGAAGACTTACAATGAGCAGTTCTTC,CASSFPSAKTYNEQFF
TRBV28,once,TRBD2,TRBJ2-7,TGTGCCACCCAGCGGGAGTGGTACGAGCAGTACTTC,CATQREWYEQYF
TRBV5-3,.,.,TRBJ1-2,TGTGCCAGAAGCTTGGTTTTTGGCTACACCTTC,CARSLVFGYTF
TRBV20-1,.,.,TRBJ2-5,TGCAGTAGGTGGAAAGAGACCCAGTACTTC,CSRWKETQYF
TRBV7-9,.,.,TRBJ2-2,TGTGCCAGCAGCTTCCGGACCGGGGAGCTGTTTTTT,CASSFRTGELFF
TRBV20-1,.,.,TRBJ2-3,TGCAGTGGCCTTATATCCCATACGCAGTATTTT,CSGLISHTQYF
TRBV4-1,.,.,TRBJ2-1,TGCGCCAGCAGCCCAATGGGAGTATCTAATGAGCAGTTCTTC,CASSPMGVSNEQFF
TRBV6-4,.,TRBD2,TRBJ2-7,TGTGCCAGCACTAGCGGGAGGGCCTACGAGCAGTACTTC,CASTSGRAYEQYF
TRBV29-1,.,TRBD2,TRBJ2-7,TGCAGCGTTGTGCGGGGGGGATTCCACGAGCAGTACTTC,CSVVRGGFHEQYF
TRBV6-1,.,.,TRBJ1-5,TGTGCCACAAGGAGGGGGAGCAATCAGCCCCAGCATTTT,CATRRGSNQPQHF